This T cell receptor (beta chain) stems from a study of immune heterogeneity within non-small cell lung tumors. The CDR3 totals 14 residues. CDR1 and CDR2 (germline): SGDLS, YYNGEE. V dropped 4 bases and J dropped 5 bases, with 14 bases sitting between them. With approximately 0.6 ug used per sample, the template was genomic DNA from bulk tumor. Multiple widely separated biopsies were taken from each primary tumor at surgery. The cohort was untreated, with newly diagnosed non-small cell lung cancer undergoing curative surgery. Multiplex PCR was performed with 32 V and 13 J primers, and it amplified TCR beta CDR3. TCRdb itself ran the multiplex PCR reads through MiXCR, one entry per CDR3 protein. The sample contains around 21,000 distinct CDR3 sequences, around 30% of which appear only once. This clonotype was observed a handful of times.

The material sequenced was lung tumor tissue. The receptor comes from a man in his forties or fifties with non-small cell lung cancer. The rearrangement joins TRBV9 to TRBJ2-3; D is perhaps TRBD2 (7 bases). Here the CDR3 DNA reads TGTGCCAGCAGCCCGCAGGGGAGGGGAGATACGCAGTATTTT. It yields the protein CASSPQGRGDTQYF.